This T cell receptor (beta chain) was captured by sequencing in a study of shared clonotypes between healthy human individuals. Study observations and caveats: Around 5% was the fraction of naive CD4 clonotypes found shared across a few donors.

This clone was counted ten times or more. The antigen is unknown. CDR3 length equals 14 residues. Germline V gene sequence: CDR1 MDHEN, CDR2 SYDVKM. V shed 4 bases and J 10 bases; nucleotides not matched to a gene: 12. The authors ran the assay at deep level. Sequenced by immunoSEQ multiplex PCR; TCRdb stores in-frame clones only, minus some. Of nearly 1,000,000 clones in the sample, approximately 80% were seen once. Sequenced: memory CD4+ T cells sorted from blood. The subset here: CD45RA-negative fraction. The receptor's source is a man younger than 30 in good health. The chain couples TRBV28 to TRBJ1-1, with 7 positions matching TRBD1. The CDR3 loop reads CASSSPPGQVGAFF. CDR3 DNA sequence: TGTGCCAGCAGTTCTCCCCCCGGACAGGTCGGAGCTTTCTTT.